Described below is a single T cell receptor beta chain sequence and its context. This CDR3 contains 18 residues. CDR1 is SGDLS, CDR2 YYNGEE, per germline. Deletions cut 0 bases from V and 0 bases from J, with 17 bases between. The source of the sample is a study of blood T cell repertoires in COVID-19. The wider study: PBMCs, B-cell-depleted T cells, or T cells were the source of the cDNA or gDNA that made up the material.

Which cohort a participant joined came from the clinical history participants gave. Using immunoSEQ multiplex PCR, the repertoire was profiled, and TCRdb retains in-frame clones only, with some absent. This sample carries a few hundred thousand clones, about 87% of them seen once, and the ten largest clones take over 1%. This chain connects TRBV9 to TRBJ2-3, with D possibly matching TRBD2 (6 bases). The sequence came from a man aged 30 to 39 who had recovered from COVID-19. The sample was PBMCs or T cells enriched from blood (not recorded which). The CDR3 DNA is TGTGCCAGCAGCGTAGGGCTGAGAGGTGGGAGGAGCACAGATACGCAGTATTTT. Protein sequence: CASSVGLRGGRSTDTQYF.